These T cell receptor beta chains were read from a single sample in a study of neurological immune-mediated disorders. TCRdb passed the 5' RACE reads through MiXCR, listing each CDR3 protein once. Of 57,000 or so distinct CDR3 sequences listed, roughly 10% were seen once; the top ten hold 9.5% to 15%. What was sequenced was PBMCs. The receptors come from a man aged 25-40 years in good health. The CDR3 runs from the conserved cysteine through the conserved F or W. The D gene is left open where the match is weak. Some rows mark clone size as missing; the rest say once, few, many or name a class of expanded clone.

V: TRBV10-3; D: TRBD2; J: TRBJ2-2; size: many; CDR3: CATAGLAFSGELFF; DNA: TGTGCCACGGCCGGACTAGCCTTCTCCGGGGAGCTGTTTTTT
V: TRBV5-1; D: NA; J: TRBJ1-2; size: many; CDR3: CASSKTPDGYTF; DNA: TGCGCCAGCAGCAAGACACCCGATGGCTACACCTTC
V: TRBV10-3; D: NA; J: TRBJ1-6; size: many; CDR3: CAVTGTPNSPLHF; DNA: TGTGCCGTCACCGGGACACCTAATTCACCCCTCCACTTT
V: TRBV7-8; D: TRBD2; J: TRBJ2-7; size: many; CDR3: CASSIRTSGTSYEQYF; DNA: TGTGCCAGCAGCATCCGGACTAGCGGGACCTCCTACGAGCAGTACTTC
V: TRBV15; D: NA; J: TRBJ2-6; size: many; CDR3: CATSRVDSSGANVLTF; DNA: TGTGCCACCAGCAGGGTGGACAGCTCTGGGGCCAACGTCCTGACTTTC
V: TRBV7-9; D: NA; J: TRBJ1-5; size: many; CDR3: CASSLADSNQPQHF; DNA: TGTGCCAGCAGCTTAGCGGATAGCAATCAGCCCCAGCATTTT
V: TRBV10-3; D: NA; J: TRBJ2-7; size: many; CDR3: CAISGRRDSSYEQYF; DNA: TGTGCCATCAGTGGGCGGAGGGACAGCTCCTACGAGCAGTACTTC
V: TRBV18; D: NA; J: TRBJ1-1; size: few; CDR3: CASSWTAQTNMNTEAFF; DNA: TGTGCCAGCTCATGGACAGCCCAAACTAACATGAACACTGAAGCTTTCTTT
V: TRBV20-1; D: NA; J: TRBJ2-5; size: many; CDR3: CSATPEQSETQYF; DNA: TGCAGTGCTACCCCTGAGCAATCGGAGACCCAGTACTTC
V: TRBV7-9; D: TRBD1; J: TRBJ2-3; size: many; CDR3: CASSLWDREADTQYF; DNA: TGTGCCAGCAGCTTATGGGACAGGGAGGCAGATACGCAGTATTTT
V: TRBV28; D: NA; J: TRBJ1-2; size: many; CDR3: CASSGNGYYGYTF; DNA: TGTGCCAGCAGTGGGAACGGTTACTATGGCTACACCTTC
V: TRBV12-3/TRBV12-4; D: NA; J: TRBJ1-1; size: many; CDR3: CASSLVVGGGTEAFF; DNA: TGTGCCAGCAGTTTAGTGGTGGGGGGGGGCACTGAAGCTTTCTTT
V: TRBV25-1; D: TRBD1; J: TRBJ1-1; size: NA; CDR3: CASSEGINRGSDTEAYF; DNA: TGTGCCAGCAGTGAAGGCATAAACAGGGGGAGTGACACTGAAGCTTACTTT
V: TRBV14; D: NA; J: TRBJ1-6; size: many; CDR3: CASREQAGSPLHF; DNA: TGTGCCAGCAGAGAACAAGCGGGGTCACCCCTCCACTTT
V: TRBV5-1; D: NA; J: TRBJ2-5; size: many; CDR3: CASSLELRWETQYF; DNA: TGCGCCAGCAGCCTCGAGCTCCGGTGGGAGACCCAGTACTTC
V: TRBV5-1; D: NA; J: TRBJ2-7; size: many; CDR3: CASSLGSGSYEQYF; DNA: TGCGCCAGCAGCTTGGGCTCAGGGAGCTACGAGCAGTACTTC
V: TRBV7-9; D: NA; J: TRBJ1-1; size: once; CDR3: CASSTGWGNTEGFF; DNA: TGTGCCAGCAGTACAGGGTGGGGGAACACTGAAGGTTTCTTT
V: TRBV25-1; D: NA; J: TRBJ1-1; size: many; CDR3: CASSVSWNTEAFF; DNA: TGTGCCAGCAGTGTAAGCTGGAACACTGAAGCTTTCTTT
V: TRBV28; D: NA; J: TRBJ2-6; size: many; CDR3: CASTKGTTWANVLTF; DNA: TGTGCCAGCACCAAAGGGACCACCTGGGCCAACGTCCTGACTTTC
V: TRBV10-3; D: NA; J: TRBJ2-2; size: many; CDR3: CAISSGTPNGGDTGELFF; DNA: TGTGCCATCAGTTCCGGGACTCCAAATGGGGGAGACACCGGGGAGCTGTTTTTT
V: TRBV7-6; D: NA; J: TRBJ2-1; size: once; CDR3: CASSWASPSYNEQFF; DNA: TGTGCCAGCAGCTGGGCTTCGCCCTCCTACAATGAGCAGTTCTTC
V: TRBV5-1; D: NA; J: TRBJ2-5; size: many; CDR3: CASSQQQGRFRETQYF; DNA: TGCGCCAGCAGCCAACAACAGGGACGCTTCCGGGAGACCCAGTACTTC
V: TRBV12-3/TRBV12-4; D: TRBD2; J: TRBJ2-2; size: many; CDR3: CASSSSAGGHTGELFF; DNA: TGTGCCAGCAGTTCCTCAGCGGGAGGACACACCGGGGAGCTGTTTTTT